Included here is one T cell receptor (beta chain) sequence, with context. Its antigen is as yet unknown. This record belongs to a study of PD-1 blockade in classical Hodgkin lymphoma. Study information: Intravenous infusions of nivolumab 3 mg/kg reached patients every 2 weeks. Study results and limitations: It was among complete responders that baseline diversity resembled that of newly diagnosed patients.

Relapses following autologous stem cell transplantation were seen in all patients, with brentuximab vedotin exposure varying. Complete response, partial response or progressive disease was each patient's best response. V was pared by 6 bases and J by 15 bases, with 21 bases between. Looked up from germline, CDR1 is MGHDK and CDR2 is SYGVNS. The CDR3 sequence is 13 residues long. Here immunoSEQ multiplex PCR was the method, and the copy in TCRdb shows in-frame clones only, minus some. There are some 43,000 clones in the sample; roughly nine tenths occur only once, and 5.5% lies in the top ten. The specimen was peripheral blood mononuclear cells (PBMCs), collected before the second cycle of nivolumab. The sequence derives from a human donor with classical Hodgkin lymphoma. The V gene is TRBV25-1, the J gene TRBJ2-4; D might be TRBD1 (7 bases). The CDR3 here is CASSLGAAGQLYF. Here the CDR3 DNA reads TGTGCCAGCAGCTTAGGAGCCGCGGGACAGTTGTACTTC.